This T cell receptor (beta chain) was sequenced during a study of control samples from healthy donors and cancer patients. TCRdb keeps only in-frame clones here, not all; method: immunoSEQ multiplex PCR. The table shows 100,000 to 150,000 clones, with 80% to 95% occurring only once. Trimming stripped 1 base from V and 0 bases from J, with 10 bases between. Looked up from germline, CDR1 is SGHRS and CDR2 is YFSETQ. The CDR3 length is 16 residues. This chain uses TRBV5-1 with TRBJ2-2; D gene ambiguous. The receptor was derived from a man younger than 30 in good health. The sequenced sample consisted of blood. CDR3 protein: CASSLRSLANTGELFF. CDR3 nucleotides: TGCGCCAGCAGCTTGAGGAGCCTCGCGAACACCGGGGAGCTGTTTTTT.